The 32 T cell receptor beta chains reported below all come from one sample, sequenced in a study of T-cell reconstitution after alpha-beta-depleted transplantation in children. Construction of the TCRbeta library involved unique molecular identifiers. TCRdb used MiXCR to reprocess the PCR reads, holding one entry per CDR3 protein. Among around 240,000 distinct CDR3 sequences listed, just under 8.5% were seen once. Material: PBMCs, mostly from graft donor cells, obtained 180 days after TCRalphabeta/CD19-depleted stem cell transplant. All receptors derive from a male patient younger than 18 who had a stem cell transplant for acute lymphoblastic leukemia, so the T cells may come from the graft donor.

The table lists this clonotype with many counts. The chain recombines TRBV19 with TRBJ1-1; D might be TRBD1 (6 bases). Germline CDR1 and CDR2: LNHDA and SQIVND (reference sequence). The CDR3 is 14 residues long. Trimming removed 3 bases at V and 7 bases at J, with 15 bases between. CDR3 loop: CASSINPGTHEAFF. In DNA form, the CDR3 reads TGTGCCAGTAGTATCAACCCCGGGACACATGAAGCTTTCTTT.

This clonotype came up many times. The chain recombines TRBV24-1 with TRBJ2-5, with 10 nucleotides matching TRBD2. CDR1 and CDR2 (germline): KGHDR, SFDVKD. V trimming: 3 bases; J trimming: 3 bases; junction bases outside the gene matches: 0. CDR3 length: 14 residues. The CDR3 DNA sequence: TGTGCCACCAGTGATACTAGCGGGGAAGAGACCCAGTACTTC. This codes for CATSDTSGEETQYF.

As to this clonotype: A much larger clone lies a single base off, so this may be a read error. The J gene is TRBJ2-3, the V gene TRBV14, with TRBD2 as a possible D gene (6 bases). CDR1 and CDR2 (germline): SGHDN, FVKESK. This CDR3 comprises 18 residues. In DNA, the CDR3 is TGTGCCAGCAGCCAAGAATCTTTTACTGGCGGGACCACAGATAAGCAGTATTTT. This codes for CASSQESFTGGTTDKQYF.

This clonotype showed up many times. V is TRBV20-1 and J is TRBJ2-1, with TRBD2 matching 11 bases. Trimming removed 7 bases from V and 8 bases from J; junction bases left unmatched: 13. Germline-derived CDR1 and CDR2 are DFQATT and SNEGSKA (reference sequence). The CDR3 is 15 residues long. CDR3 in amino acids: CSVPLTSGVVDEQFF. Here the CDR3 DNA reads TGCAGTGTACCCCTGACTAGCGGGGTGGTAGATGAGCAGTTCTTC.

Many counts were recorded for this clonotype. The V and J genes are TRBV7-9 and TRBJ1-1; unclear D gene. Trimming stripped 3 bases from V and 0 bases from J, with 8 bases between. Germline assignment: CDR1 SEHNR and CDR2 FQNEAQ (reference sequence). The CDR3 extends over 14 amino acids. The CDR3 sequence: CASSFPVLNTEAFF. CDR3 DNA sequence: TGTGCCAGCAGCTTCCCAGTCCTGAACACTGAAGCTTTCTTT.

The sample holds many counts of this clonotype. The chain is built from TRBV7-6 and TRBJ2-1; possible D gene TRBD2, 5 bases. Germline CDR1 SGHVS, CDR2 FNYEAQ. The ends were cut back, 5 bases at V and 0 bases at J, with 17 bases in the middle. The CDR3 sequence is 17 residues long. The CDR3 DNA is TGTGCCAGCAGCCACGGACTGTCTCTAAGCTCCTACAATGAGCAGTTCTTC. This translates into CASSHGLSLSSYNEQFF.

This clonotype was counted many times. The V and J genes are TRBV10-3 and TRBJ2-2; 8 positions match TRBD1. The CDR3 covers 15 residues. V lost 3 bases to trimming and J lost 1 base; unmatched junction nucleotides: 1. Germline V gene sequence: CDR1 ENHRY, CDR2 SYGVKD. CDR3 nucleotides: TGTGCCATCAGTGATGGACAGGGGAACACCGGGGAGCTGTTTTTT. This encodes CAISDGQGNTGELFF.

This clonotype was observed many times. The chain is built from TRBV12-3 or TRBV12-4 and TRBJ2-2; D may be TRBD1 (5 bases). This CDR3 spans 18 amino acids. The V end was cut by 7 bases, the J end by 1 base, with 22 bases between. This chain's CDR3 is CASTGLGPDTRNTGELFF. Here the CDR3 DNA reads TGTGCCAGCACTGGGCTCGGGCCGGACACAAGGAACACCGGGGAGCTGTTTTTT.

A few counts support this clonotype. This rearrangement joins TRBV11-2 to TRBJ2-7, with 16 bases aligning to TRBD2. Germline V gene sequence: CDR1 SGHAT, CDR2 FQNNGV. This CDR3 region has 18 residues. With 3 bases clipped from V and 9 bases from J, the junction kept 14 bases outside the gene matches. CDR3 DNA: TGTGCCAGCAGCTTTGGGACTAGCGGGAGGGCTCGGAACTCGGGGCAGTACTTC. Translated: CASSFGTSGRARNSGQYF.

This clonotype appeared many times. V is TRBV6-1 and J is TRBJ2-7, with TRBD1 matching over 7 bases. This CDR3 has 17 amino acids. Germline CDR1 reads MNHNS; CDR2 reads SASEGT. The ends lost 7 bases at V and 4 bases at J; junction bases unmatched: 19. As DNA, the CDR3 is TGTGCCAGCACCTATTTCATAAGTCGAGACAGGGCTTACGAGCAGTACTTC. The encoded protein is CASTYFISRDRAYEQYF.

Remarks on this clonotype: Since a much larger clone is just one base distant, this may be a read error. The chain joins TRBV18 to TRBJ2-5; tentative D call: TRBD1 (6 bases). This CDR3 has 15 amino acids. CDR1 and CDR2 from the germline V gene are KGHSH and LQKENI. CDR3 sequence reads: CASSPLGQLRGTRYF. The CDR3 DNA is TGTGCCAGCTCACCACTAGGACAGCTACGTGGGACCCGGTACTTC.

This clonotype was detected many times. The V gene is TRBV7-8, the J gene TRBJ2-2, with a weak D call TRBD2 (5 bases). CDR1 and CDR2 from the germline V gene are SGHVS and FQNEAQ. Trimming took off 5 bases at V and 3 bases at J, with 13 bases between the two ends. CDR3 length: 15 amino acids. CDR3 protein: CASSPEGRDTGELFF. CDR3 DNA sequence: TGTGCCAGCAGCCCCGAGGGCCGGGACACCGGGGAGCTGTTTTTT.

As for this clonotype: A read error is possible here, since a much larger clone lies one base away. The chain uses TRBV5-1 and TRBJ2-3, with a weak D call TRBD2 (5 bases). The V gene's germline CDR1 is SGHRS and CDR2 YFSETQ. The CDR3 runs to 12 residues. Here the CDR3 reads CASSSNRDMQYF. CDR3 sequence (DNA): TGCGCCAGCAGCTCGAACCGGGATATGCAGTATTTT.

On this clonotype itself: Since a much larger clone is just one base distant, this may be a read error. The rearrangement uses TRBV5-1 and TRBJ1-2; weak D call: TRBD1 (6 bases). The V end lost 10 bases, the J end lost 7 bases, and 29 bases lay between the germline ends. Looked up from germline, CDR1 is SGHRS and CDR2 is YFSETQ. CDR3 length: 16 residues. The chain's CDR3 is CAGGADLSLLTRGYTF. Here the CDR3 DNA reads TGCGCCGGGGGGGCGGACTTAAGCCTACTAACCCGTGGCTACACCTTC.

The table lists this clonotype with many counts. The chain carries TRBV12-3 or TRBV12-4 and TRBJ1-5; D unclear. The CDR3 is 15 residues long. Trimming removed 6 bases at V and 0 bases at J, with 12 bases between. CDR3 protein: CASRDLGYSNQPQHF. DNA of the CDR3: TGTGCCAGCAGAGATCTGGGCTATAGCAATCAGCCCCAGCATTTT.

This clonotype was seen a few times. The chain links TRBV28 to TRBJ1-2, with 10 bases aligning to TRBD1. CDR3 size: 17 residues. The V gene end was trimmed by 3 bases and the J gene end by 0 bases; junction bases not matched to a gene: 7. Per germline, CDR1 MDHEN and CDR2 SYDVKM. The CDR3 DNA sequence: TGTGCCAGCAGTTTGACGGGGGACAGGGGACCTAACTATGGCTACACCTTC. Its translation: CASSLTGDRGPNYGYTF.

The rearrangement uses TRBV2 and TRBJ2-7; D is possibly TRBD2 (5 bases). The length of the CDR3 is 13 residues. Germline loops: CDR1 SNHLY, CDR2 FYNNEI. Trimming cost V 3 bases and J 2 bases, with 8 bases left between them. The CDR3 DNA reads TGTGCCAGCAGTGATTGGGAGACCTACGAGCAGTACTTC. Translation: CASSDWETYEQYF.

This clonotype was seen ten or more times. This sequence joins TRBV2 and TRBJ1-5; D call uncertain. Deletions cut 6 bases from V and 4 bases from J, with 10 bases between. Looked up from germline, CDR1 is SNHLY and CDR2 is FYNNEI. This CDR3 spans 13 amino acids. CDR3 bases: TGTGCCAGCAGGGGAGGCAATAATCAGCCCCAGCATTTT. Amino acids: CASRGGNNQPQHF.

This clonotype was observed many times. J is TRBJ1-6 and V is TRBV7-2; D is unclear. Germline V CDR1 and CDR2: SGHTA, FQGNSA. The CDR3 is made up of 14 amino acids. Between the trimmed V and J ends, which lost 1 base and 8 bases, there was a span of 9 bases. CDR3 nucleotides: TGTGCCAGCAGCTTAGGATTCCCCCATTCACCCCTCCACTTT. It codes for CASSLGFPHSPLHF.

Points on this clonotype: A much larger clone differs by one base, so this may be a read error. This chain uses TRBV7-2 with TRBJ2-1; 10 nucleotides agree with TRBD2. The CDR3 spans 16 residues. CDR1 is SGHTA and CDR2 is FQGNSA in the germline V gene. The CDR3 here is CASSPRGLAGDNERFF. For the CDR3, the DNA is TGTGCCAGCAGCCCTAGGGGGCTAGCGGGGGACAATGAGCGGTTCTTC.

This sequence joins TRBV7-9 and TRBJ2-5; perhaps TRBD1 as D (6 bases). The CDR3 consists of 13 residues. Deletions cut 1 base from V and 13 bases from J, with 16 bases between. Per the germline V gene, CDR1 is SEHNR and CDR2 is FQNEAQ (reference sequence). The CDR3 DNA sequence: TGTGCCAGCAGCTTAGACTATGGACAGTCCCTGTACTTC. Translated: CASSLDYGQSLYF.

This clonotype was detected ten times or more. The rearrangement links TRBV11-2 to TRBJ2-5; 12 bases align to TRBD2. This CDR3 spans 15 amino acids. Trimming at V came to 4 bases and at J to 3 bases, leaving 3 bases not matched to a gene. Germline CDR1 reads SGHAT; CDR2 reads FQNNGV. The CDR3 reads CASSSRTSGEETQYF. Written as DNA, the CDR3 is TGTGCCAGCAGCTCCAGGACTAGCGGGGAAGAGACCCAGTACTTC.

This clonotype was recorded at least ten times. The chain joins TRBV10-3 to TRBJ2-7, with 8 bases identical to TRBD2. This CDR3 has 14 amino acids. Germline CDR1 and CDR2: ENHRY and SYGVKD. J lost 2 bases, V lost 5 bases, and 5 bases had no gene match. CDR3 protein: CAISSLAGAYEQYF. CDR3 DNA: TGTGCCATCAGTAGCCTAGCGGGCGCCTACGAGCAGTACTTC.

This clonotype occurred many times. The chain employs TRBV20-1 and TRBJ2-3; a weak D match, TRBD2 (6 bases). Looked up from germline, CDR1 is DFQATT and CDR2 is SNEGSKA (reference sequence). V gave up 3 bases and J gave up 3 bases, with 13 bases separating them. The CDR3 is 14 residues long. In DNA, the CDR3 is TGCAGTGCTAGTTGGCAGGGAGGAACAGATACGCAGTATTTT. Residues: CSASWQGGTDTQYF.

This clonotype was observed at least ten times. V is TRBV20-1 and J is TRBJ2-5; 9 nucleotides match TRBD2. Trimming at V came to 5 bases and at J to 5 bases, leaving 9 bases not matched to a gene. The CDR3 contains 14 residues. Germline V gene data show CDR1 as DFQATT and CDR2 as SNEGSKA (reference sequence). The CDR3 protein is CSASPGLAWETQYF. The CDR3 DNA follows: TGCAGTGCTTCGCCGGGACTAGCATGGGAGACCCAGTACTTC.

This clonotype was observed many times. The J gene is TRBJ1-5, the V gene TRBV12-3 or TRBV12-4; a weak D match, TRBD1 (5 bases). The CDR3 has 17 amino acids. The V end was cut by 6 bases, the J end by 0 bases, with 18 bases between. The CDR3 sequence: CASSPGGTAYSNQPQHF. The DNA for the CDR3 is TGTGCCAGCAGCCCGGGTGGGACGGCATATAGCAATCAGCCCCAGCATTTT.

This clonotype was seen many times. CDR3: CSVVERNTEAFF. In nucleotides, the CDR3 is TGCAGCGTTGTTGAGAGGAACACTGAAGCTTTCTTT. This chain links TRBV29-1 with TRBJ1-1; D remains unclear. V was trimmed by 4 bases and J by 1 base, leaving 7 bases between them. There are 12 residues in the CDR3. The V gene's germline CDR1 is SQVTM and CDR2 ANQGSEA.

This clonotype was detected many times. V usage is TRBV12-5 and J usage is TRBJ2-2, with unresolved D. The CDR3 has 13 amino acids. The V gene's germline CDR1 is LGHNT and CDR2 FRNRAP. The ends were cut back, 6 bases at V and 5 bases at J, with 10 bases in the middle. The CDR3 loop is CASGFLGTGELFF. In DNA form, the CDR3 reads TGTGCTAGTGGCTTCCTCGGGACCGGGGAGCTGTTTTTT.

This clonotype was observed many times. DNA for the CDR3: TGTGCCAGCAGCCAAACGAATGAAGCTTTCTTT. This gives the protein CASSQTNEAFF. The V call is TRBV3-1, the J call TRBJ1-1; D is unclear. Per the germline V gene, CDR1 is LGHDT and CDR2 is YNNKEL (reference sequence). V was trimmed by 2 bases and J by 7 bases, leaving 5 bases between them. This CDR3 region has 11 residues.

This clonotype was observed many times. The chain recombines TRBV5-1 with TRBJ2-7; D remains unclear. Deletions cut 2 bases from V and 4 bases from J, with 7 bases between. This CDR3 contains 12 residues. Germline loops: CDR1 SGHRS, CDR2 YFSETQ. The CDR3 sequence is CASSFLGYEQYF. CDR3 nucleotides: TGCGCCAGCAGCTTCCTGGGGTACGAGCAGTACTTC.

Note on this clonotype: A much bigger clone sits one base away, suggesting this may be a read error. Here the CDR3 omits its conserved ending phenylalanine or tryptophan, so a read error is the likely source. V usage is TRBV5-1 and J usage is TRBJ2-1; possible D gene TRBD2, 5 bases. Trimming shortened V by 0 bases and J by 4 bases, and 17 bases separated the two germline ends. CDR3 length: 17 amino acids. Germline V gene data show CDR1 as SGHRS and CDR2 as YFSETQ. CDR3 amino acids: CASSLVRASKIYNEQFS. CDR3 sequence (DNA): TGCGCCAGCAGCTTGGTTCGGGCTAGCAAGATATACAATGAGCAGTTCTCC.

This clonotype was observed many times. V and J are TRBV4-3 and TRBJ2-1; no reliable D call. The CDR3 totals 14 residues. The V gene's germline CDR1 is LGHNA and CDR2 YSLEER. Trimming removed 1 base at V and 9 bases at J, with 13 bases between. In DNA, the CDR3 is TGCGCCAGCAGCCAAGTGAACCAATTGGCTGAGCAGTTCTTC. Amino acid sequence: CASSQVNQLAEQFF.